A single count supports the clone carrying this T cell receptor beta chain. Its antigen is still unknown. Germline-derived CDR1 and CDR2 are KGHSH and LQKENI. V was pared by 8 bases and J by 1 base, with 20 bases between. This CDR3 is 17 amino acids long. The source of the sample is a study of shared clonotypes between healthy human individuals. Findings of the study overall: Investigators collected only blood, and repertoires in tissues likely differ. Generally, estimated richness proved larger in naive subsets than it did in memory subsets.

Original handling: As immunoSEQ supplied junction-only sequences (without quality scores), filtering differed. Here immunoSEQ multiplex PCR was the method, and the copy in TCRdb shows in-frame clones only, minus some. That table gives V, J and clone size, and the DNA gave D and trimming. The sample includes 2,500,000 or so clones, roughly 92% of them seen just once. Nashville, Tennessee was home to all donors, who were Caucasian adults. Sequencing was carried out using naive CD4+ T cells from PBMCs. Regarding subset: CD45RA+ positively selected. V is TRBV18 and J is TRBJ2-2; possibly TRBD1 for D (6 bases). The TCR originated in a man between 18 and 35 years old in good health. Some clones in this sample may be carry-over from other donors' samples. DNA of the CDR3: TGTGCCAGCAAACCTCTGATGGGGGCTAGGAACACCGGGGAGCTGTTTTTT. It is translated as CASKPLMGARNTGELFF.